The entry that follows covers one T cell receptor beta chain sequence. Antigen: not known. This entry comes from a study of shared clonotypes between healthy human individuals. An even split of each subset's genomic DNA across several immunoSEQ plates was performed. Assay: immunoSEQ multiplex PCR; the TCRdb copy retains only in-frame clones and omits some. This sample has 1,400,000 or so clones, with around 98.5% found just once. Study outcomes and limitations: The four-donor shared clonotypes exceeded non-shared clonotypes in generation probability, with non-shared ones scoring lower. What naive subsets generally showed was a larger estimated richness than memory subsets showed.

This CDR3 has 15 residues. The V gene lost 4 bases and the J gene lost 0 bases, with 13 bases spanning the gap. Germline values: CDR1 SGHRS, CDR2 YFSETQ. The chain has TRBV5-1 and TRBJ1-1; D call uncertain. Sequencing was carried out using naive CD4+ T cells sorted from blood. The subset here: CD45RA+ positively selected. This receptor was obtained from a man between 25 and 39 years old in good health. This CDR3 reads CASSARADLNTEAFF. CDR3 sequence (DNA): TGCGCCAGCAGCGCCCGGGCCGATTTGAACACTGAAGCTTTCTTT.